This T cell receptor beta chain appears in the sequencing data of a study of blood T cell repertoires in COVID-19. Study in general: Specimens from acute and convalescent COVID-19 originated in the United States, Italy and Spain. From T cells, B-cell-depleted T cells, or PBMCs came the material, which was cDNA or gDNA.

This clone was counted once. This CDR3 spans 12 amino acids. The V end was cut by 5 bases, the J end by 3 bases, with 9 bases between. Germline CDR1 is SGHDT and CDR2 is YYEEEE. In the original processing: Estimates of nucleated cell counts were drawn from the amplification of reference gene primers. Using immunoSEQ multiplex PCR, the repertoire was profiled, and TCRdb retains in-frame clones only, with some absent. The V and J calls and clone size come from that table; D and trimming were worked out from the DNA. The repertoire holds a few hundred thousand clones, with 87% as singletons. The receptor was derived from a man aged 40-50 years with active or convalescent COVID-19. Material: peripheral blood. The genes are TRBV5-6 and TRBJ2-7; D may be TRBD1 (6 bases). CDR3 residues: CASRGQLYEQYF. CDR3 nucleotide sequence: TGTGCCAGCAGGGGACAACTCTACGAGCAGTACTTC.